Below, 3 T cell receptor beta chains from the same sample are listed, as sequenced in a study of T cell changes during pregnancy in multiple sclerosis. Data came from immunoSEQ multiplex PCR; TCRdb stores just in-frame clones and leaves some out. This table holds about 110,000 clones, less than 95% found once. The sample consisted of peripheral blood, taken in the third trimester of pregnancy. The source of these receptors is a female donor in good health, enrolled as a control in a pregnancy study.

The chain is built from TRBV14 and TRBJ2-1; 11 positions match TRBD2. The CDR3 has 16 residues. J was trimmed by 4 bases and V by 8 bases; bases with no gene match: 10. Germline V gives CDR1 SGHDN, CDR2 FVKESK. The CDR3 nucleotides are TGTGCCAGCGGTAGTACCGGGACTAGCGGTTACAATGAGCAGTTCTTC. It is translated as CASGSTGTSGYNEQFF.

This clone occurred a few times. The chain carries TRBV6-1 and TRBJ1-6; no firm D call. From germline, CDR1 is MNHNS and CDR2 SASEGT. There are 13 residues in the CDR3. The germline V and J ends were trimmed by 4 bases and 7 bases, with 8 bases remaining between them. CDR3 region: CASSGLANSPLHF. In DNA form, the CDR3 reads TGTGCCAGCAGTGGACTGGCGAATTCACCCCTCCACTTT.

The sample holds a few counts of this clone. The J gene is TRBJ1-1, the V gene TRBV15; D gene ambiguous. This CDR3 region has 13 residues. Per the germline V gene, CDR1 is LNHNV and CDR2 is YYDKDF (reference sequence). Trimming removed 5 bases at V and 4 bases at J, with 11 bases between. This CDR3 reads CATSGLVATEAFF. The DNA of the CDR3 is TGTGCCACCAGCGGGCTCGTCGCCACTGAAGCTTTCTTT.